This TCR beta chain was obtained from a study of T cell clonotyping in hematopoietic cell transplantation. Study findings and constraints: Pathologically expanded recipient clonotypes increased progressively from day 30 to day 180 as diversity fell. Broader posttransplant TCR repertoire diversity was predicted by graft donor and pretransplant recipient Inverse Simpson Index values. Few recipient clonotypes overlapped donors; over 97% were de novo at given depth.

V shed 3 bases and J shed 2 bases, with 7 bases lying between them. The CDR3 runs 14 residues. Germline V CDR1 and CDR2: SNHLY, FYNNEI. Samples: about 28 days before transplant, then days 30, 100 and 180 after. In the case of this clone: Its specificity is unknown.

Sequenced by immunoSEQ multiplex PCR; TCRdb stores in-frame clones only, minus some. This table has several thousand clones, roughly 76% appearing once. The specimen was peripheral blood mononuclear cells, collected 180 days after allogeneic stem cell transplant. This chain connects TRBV2 to TRBJ1-4, with TRBD1 as a possible D gene (5 bases). The TCR was taken from a female patient aged 45-60 years who had an allogeneic stem cell transplant from an unrelated donor, so the T cells may come from the graft donor. Some clones in this sample may be carry-over from other donors' samples. CDR3 amino acids: CASSDSGTNEKLFF. As DNA, the CDR3 is TGTGCCAGCAGTGATTCAGGGACTAATGAAAAACTGTTTTTT.